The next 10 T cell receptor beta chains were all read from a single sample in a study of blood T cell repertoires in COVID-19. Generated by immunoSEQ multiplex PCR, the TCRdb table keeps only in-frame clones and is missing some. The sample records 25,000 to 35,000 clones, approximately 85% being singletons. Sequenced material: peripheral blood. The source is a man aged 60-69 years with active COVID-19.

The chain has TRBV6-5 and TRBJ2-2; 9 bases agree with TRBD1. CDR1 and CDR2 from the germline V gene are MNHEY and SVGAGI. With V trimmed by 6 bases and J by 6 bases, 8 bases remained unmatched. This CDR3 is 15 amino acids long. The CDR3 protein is CASRARDREAGELFF. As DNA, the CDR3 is TGTGCCAGCAGAGCCCGGGACAGGGAGGCCGGGGAGCTGTTTTTT.

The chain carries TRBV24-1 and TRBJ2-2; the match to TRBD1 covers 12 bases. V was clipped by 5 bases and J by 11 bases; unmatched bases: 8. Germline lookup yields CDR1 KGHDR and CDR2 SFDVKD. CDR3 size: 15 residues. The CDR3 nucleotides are TGTGCCACCAGTGCCCGGGGGACAGGGGGCGACGAGCTGTTTTTT. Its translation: CATSARGTGGDELFF.

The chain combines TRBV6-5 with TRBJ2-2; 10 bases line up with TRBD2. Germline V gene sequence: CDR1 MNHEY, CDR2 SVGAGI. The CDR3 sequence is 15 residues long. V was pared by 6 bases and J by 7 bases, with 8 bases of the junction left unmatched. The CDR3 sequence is CASRFLAGVVGELFF. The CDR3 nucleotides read TGTGCCAGCAGATTCCTAGCGGGAGTGGTCGGGGAGCTGTTTTTT.

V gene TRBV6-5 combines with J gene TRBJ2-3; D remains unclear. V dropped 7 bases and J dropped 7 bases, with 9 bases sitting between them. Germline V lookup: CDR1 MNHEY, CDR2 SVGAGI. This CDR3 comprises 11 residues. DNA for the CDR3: TGTGCCAGCAACGGAGCCTATACGCAGTATTTT. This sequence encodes CASNGAYTQYF.

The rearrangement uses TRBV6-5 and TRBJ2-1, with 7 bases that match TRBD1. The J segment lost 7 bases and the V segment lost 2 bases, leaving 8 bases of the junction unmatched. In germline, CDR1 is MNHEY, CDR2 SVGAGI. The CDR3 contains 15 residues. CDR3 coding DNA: TGTGCCAGCAGTTACAGGGGGCCCCCTCGGAATGAGCAGTTCTTC. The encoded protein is CASSYRGPPRNEQFF.

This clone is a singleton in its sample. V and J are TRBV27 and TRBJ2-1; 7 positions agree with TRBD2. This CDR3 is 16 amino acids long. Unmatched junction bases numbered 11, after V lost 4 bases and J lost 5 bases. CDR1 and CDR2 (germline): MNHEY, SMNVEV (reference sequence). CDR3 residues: CASSSPWGRDHNEQFF. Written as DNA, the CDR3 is TGTGCCAGCAGTTCCCCTTGGGGGAGGGACCACAATGAGCAGTTCTTC.

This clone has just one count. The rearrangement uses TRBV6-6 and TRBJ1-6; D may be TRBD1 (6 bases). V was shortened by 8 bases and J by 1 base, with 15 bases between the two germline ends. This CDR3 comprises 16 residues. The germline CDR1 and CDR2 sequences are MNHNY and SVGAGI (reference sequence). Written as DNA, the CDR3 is TGTGCCAGCCATCACAGGGTTAAATCCTATAATTCACCCCTCCACTTT. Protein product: CASHHRVKSYNSPLHF.

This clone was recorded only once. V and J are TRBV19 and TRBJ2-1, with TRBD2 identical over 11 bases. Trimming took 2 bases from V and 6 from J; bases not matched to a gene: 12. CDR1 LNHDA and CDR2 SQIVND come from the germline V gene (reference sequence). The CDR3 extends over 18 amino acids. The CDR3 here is CASSIRVAGGPQGNEQFF. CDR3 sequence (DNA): TGTGCCAGTAGTATAAGGGTAGCGGGAGGGCCCCAAGGCAATGAGCAGTTCTTC.

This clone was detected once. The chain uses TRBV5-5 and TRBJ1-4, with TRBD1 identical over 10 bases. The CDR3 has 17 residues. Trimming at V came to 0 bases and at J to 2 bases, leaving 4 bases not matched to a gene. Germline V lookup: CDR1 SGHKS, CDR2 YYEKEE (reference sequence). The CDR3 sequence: CASSLGDRGLTNEKLFF. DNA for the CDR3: TGTGCCAGCAGCTTGGGGGACAGGGGACTTACTAATGAAAAACTGTTTTTT.

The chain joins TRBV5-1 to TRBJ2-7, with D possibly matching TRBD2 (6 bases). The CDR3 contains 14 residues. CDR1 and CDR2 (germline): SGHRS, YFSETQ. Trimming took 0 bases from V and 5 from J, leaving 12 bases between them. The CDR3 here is CASSLVGGSHEQYF. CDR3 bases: TGCGCCAGCAGCTTGGTCGGGGGTTCCCACGAGCAGTACTTC.